This T cell receptor (beta chain) came from a study of T cell responses to AZD1222 COVID-19 vaccine. Findings and limits, study-wide: Only five to seven AZD1222 recipients were seropositive at baseline.

The protocol was immunoSEQ multiplex PCR, while the TCRdb copy is restricted to in-frame clones and leaves out a portion. The sample lists around 99,000 clones; around 90% were seen once. The ends were cut back, 3 bases at V and 8 bases at J, with 4 bases in the middle. CDR3 size: 10 residues. CDR1 is LNHDA and CDR2 is SQIVND in the germline V gene (reference sequence). Worth noting for this clone: The antigen is unknown.

The clonotype was recovered from an adult in good health. This specimen consisted of peripheral blood, obtained on day 0 of AZD1222 vaccination. The chain links TRBV19 to TRBJ1-2; D unclear. The CDR3 bases are TGTGCCAGTAGTATGGGGGGCTACACCTTC. Translating gives CASSMGGYTF.